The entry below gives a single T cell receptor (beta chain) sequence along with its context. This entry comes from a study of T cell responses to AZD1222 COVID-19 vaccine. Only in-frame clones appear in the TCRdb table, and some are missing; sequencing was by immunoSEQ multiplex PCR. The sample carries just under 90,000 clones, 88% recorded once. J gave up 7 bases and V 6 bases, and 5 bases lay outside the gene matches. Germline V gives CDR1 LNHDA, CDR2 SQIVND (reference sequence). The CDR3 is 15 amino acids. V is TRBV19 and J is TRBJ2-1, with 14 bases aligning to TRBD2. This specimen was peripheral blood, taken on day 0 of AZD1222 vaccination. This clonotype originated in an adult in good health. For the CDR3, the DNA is TGTGCCAGTAGGACTAGCGGGAGGGGTTGGAATGAGCAGTTCTTC. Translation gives CASRTSGRGWNEQFF.